Listed below are T cell receptor beta chains from one sample, sequenced in a study of T cells of healthy individuals. TCRdb ran MiXCR on the 5' RACE reads and lists one entry per CDR3 protein. The sample has 41,000 or so distinct CDR3 sequences, about 5% seen once. The receptors shown here come from a human donor in good health. Each CDR3 is given with its conserved first and last residue. D genes are given only for firm matches. Clone sizes are given selectively: once, few, many, or a class where the clone is expanded.

v_call	d_call	clone_size	j_call	cdr3_aa	cdr3_nt
TRBV18	NA	many	TRBJ2-1	CASSPPGLRPHEQFF	TGTGCCAGCTCACCACCGGGACTCAGGCCTCATGAGCAGTTCTTC
TRBV9	TRBD2	few	TRBJ2-1	CASSPAFSGGVNEQFF	TGTGCCAGCTCTCCGGCTTTTAGCGGGGGGGTAAATGAGCAGTTCTTC
TRBV29-1	NA	NA	TRBJ1-1	CSVEWVEAANTEAFF	TGCAGCGTTGAATGGGTCGAGGCAGCGAACACTGAAGCTTTCTTT
TRBV7-6	TRBD2	many	TRBJ2-2	CASSLGTSGKTGELFF	TGTGCCAGCAGCTTAGGGACTAGCGGGAAGACCGGGGAGCTGTTTTTT
TRBV28	NA	many	TRBJ1-2	CASSWLGGRRDIYGYTF	TGTGCCAGCAGTTGGCTGGGGGGACGGAGAGACATCTATGGCTACACCTTC
TRBV14	NA	NA	TRBJ1-1	CASSPRPTEAFF	TGTGCCAGCAGTCCTCGACCAACTGAAGCTTTCTTT
TRBV11-3	NA	NA	TRBJ2-1	CASSAYDEQFF	TGTGCCAGCAGCGCGTATGATGAGCAGTTCTTC
TRBV11-2	NA	few	TRBJ1-2	CASSLAGQSYGYTF	TGTGCCAGCAGCTTAGCAGGACAGTCATATGGCTACACCTTC
TRBV5-1	NA	many	TRBJ2-6	CASSQTLRGLGANVLTF	TGCGCCAGCAGCCAGACGTTGAGGGGTCTTGGGGCCAACGTCCTGACTTTC
TRBV11-2	NA	many	TRBJ2-1	CASSSGGFEQFF	TGTGCCAGCAGCTCCGGGGGCTTCGAGCAGTTCTTC
TRBV4-1	NA	few	TRBJ1-1	CASSPSGQPEAFF	TGCGCCAGCAGCCCCTCAGGGCAGCCTGAAGCTTTCTTT
TRBV19	NA	many	TRBJ1-1	CASSNDDGLNTEAFF	TGTGCCAGTAGTAACGACGACGGATTGAACACTGAAGCTTTCTTT
TRBV5-1	NA	few	TRBJ2-7	CASSLEAGLYEQYF	TGCGCCAGCAGCTTGGAGGCAGGACTTTACGAGCAGTACTTC